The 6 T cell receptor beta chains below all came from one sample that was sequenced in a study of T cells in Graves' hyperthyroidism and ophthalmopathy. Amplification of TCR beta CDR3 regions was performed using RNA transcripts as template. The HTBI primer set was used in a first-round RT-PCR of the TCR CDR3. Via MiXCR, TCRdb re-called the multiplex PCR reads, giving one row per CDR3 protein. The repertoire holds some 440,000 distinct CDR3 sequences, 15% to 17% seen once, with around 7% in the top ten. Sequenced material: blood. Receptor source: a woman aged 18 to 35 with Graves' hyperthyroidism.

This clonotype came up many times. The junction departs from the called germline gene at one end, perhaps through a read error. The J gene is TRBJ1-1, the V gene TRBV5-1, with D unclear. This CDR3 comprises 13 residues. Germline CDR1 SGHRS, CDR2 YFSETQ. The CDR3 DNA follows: TGTGCCAGCAGCTTGGTAGGGAGCACTGAAGCTTTCTTT. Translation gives CASSLVGSTEAFF.

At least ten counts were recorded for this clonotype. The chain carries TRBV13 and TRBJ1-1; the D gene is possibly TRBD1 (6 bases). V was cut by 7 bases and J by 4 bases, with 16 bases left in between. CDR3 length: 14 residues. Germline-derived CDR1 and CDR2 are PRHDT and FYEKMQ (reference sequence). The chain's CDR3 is CASNRGRLVTEAFF. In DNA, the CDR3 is TGTGCCAGCAATCGGGGGCGTCTCGTCACTGAAGCTTTCTTT.

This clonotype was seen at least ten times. DNA of the CDR3: TGTGCCAGCAGTCCCCGGGGAAGCGGCGACGAGCAGTACTTC. Its translation is CASSPRGSGDEQYF. This sequence joins TRBV12-3 or TRBV12-4 and TRBJ2-7; tentative D call: TRBD2 (5 bases). This CDR3 is built from 14 residues. V shed 5 bases and J shed 5 bases, with 16 bases lying between them.

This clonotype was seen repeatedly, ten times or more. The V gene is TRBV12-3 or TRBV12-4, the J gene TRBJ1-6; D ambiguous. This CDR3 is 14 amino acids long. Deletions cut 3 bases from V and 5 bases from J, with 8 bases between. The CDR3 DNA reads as TGTGCCAGCAGTTTCCGCGGCCATAATTCACCCCTCCACTTT. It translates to CASSFRGHNSPLHF.

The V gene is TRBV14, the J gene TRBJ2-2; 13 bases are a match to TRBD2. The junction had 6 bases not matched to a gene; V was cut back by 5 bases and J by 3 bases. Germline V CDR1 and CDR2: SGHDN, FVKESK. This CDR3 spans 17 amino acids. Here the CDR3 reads CASSARTSGRYTGELFF. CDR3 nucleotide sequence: TGTGCCAGCAGCGCAAGGACTAGCGGGAGATACACCGGGGAGCTGTTTTTT.

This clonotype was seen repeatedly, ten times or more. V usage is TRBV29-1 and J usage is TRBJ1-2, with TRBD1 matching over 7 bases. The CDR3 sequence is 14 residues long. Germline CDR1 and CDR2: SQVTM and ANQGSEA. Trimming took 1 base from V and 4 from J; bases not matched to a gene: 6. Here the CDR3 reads CSVEVSQGGYGYTF. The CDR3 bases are TGCAGCGTTGAAGTATCGCAGGGGGGCTATGGCTACACCTTC.